The 10 T cell receptor beta chains below were found in one sample sequenced in a study of OX40 agonist ivuxolimab in advanced cancers. Sequenced by immunoSEQ multiplex PCR; TCRdb stores in-frame clones only, minus some. This sample has 20,000 or so clones; roughly 80% occur once, and the top ten carry 13% to 15%. Sequenced here: CD4+ or CD8+ T cells sorted from blood, sampled in a trial of the OX40 agonist ivuxolimab. Receptors were obtained from an adult with an advanced solid tumor such as melanoma, head and neck, liver or kidney cancer.

The DNA for the CDR3 is TGTGCCAGCAGCAAAAACCGGGACAGGGAGGCCAAGAACCAAGAGACCCAGTACTTC. Translation gives CASSKNRDREAKNQETQYF. The chain couples TRBV21-1 to TRBJ2-5; the table gives TRBD1 as D, unverified against the DNA. TRBV21-1 is marked as a pseudogene. The CDR3 totals 19 residues.

The genes are TRBV6-6 and TRBJ1-4, with a weak D call TRBD1 (6 bases). Germline lookup yields CDR1 MNHNY and CDR2 SVGAGI (reference sequence). V was shortened by 2 bases and J by 5 bases, with 6 bases between the two germline ends. CDR3 length: 13 residues. CDR3 sequence (DNA): TGTGCCAGCAGTTACGGGACAAATGAAAAACTGTTTTTT. Protein: CASSYGTNEKLFF.

A single count supports this clone. CDR3 nucleotides: TGTGCCAGCAGCTCACAGGGGGCCCACACCGGGGAGCTGTTTTTT. This codes for CASSSQGAHTGELFF. V usage is TRBV7-3 and J usage is TRBJ2-2; 9 nucleotides align to TRBD1. Germline CDR1 and CDR2: SGHTA and FQGTGA. The CDR3 length is 15 residues. Germline trimming cut 4 bases from V and 3 bases from J; bases unmatched to any gene: 3.

This chain's CDR3 is CASSFYPGEAYEQYF. The CDR3 nucleotides read TGTGCCAGCAGCTTCTACCCCGGGGAGGCCTACGAGCAGTACTTC. V is TRBV7-3 and J is TRBJ2-5; D possibly corresponds to TRBD2 (6 bases). The DNA end lines up better with TRBJ2-7; the J call may be wrong. From germline, CDR1 is SGHTA and CDR2 FQGTGA. The CDR3 is made up of 15 amino acids.

Relative to its sample, this clone is medium-sized (0.01 to 0.1%). The rearrangement links TRBV9 to TRBJ2-3; no reliable D call. Trimming removed 0 bases at V and 2 bases at J, with 7 bases between. The CDR3 runs 14 residues. CDR1 and CDR2 from the germline V gene are SGDLS and YYNGEE. The CDR3 sequence is CASSVEHTTDTQYF. The CDR3 DNA reads as TGTGCCAGCAGCGTAGAACACACCACAGATACGCAGTATTTT.

The J gene is TRBJ2-1, the V gene TRBV7-9, with a tentative D call TRBD1 (6 bases). Trimming cost V 2 bases and J 3 bases, with 14 bases left between them. Germline V gene data show CDR1 as SEHNR and CDR2 as FQNEAQ (reference sequence). The CDR3 runs 16 residues. In nucleotides, the CDR3 is TGTGCCAGCAGCTTAAATGCCGGGACAAACTACAATGAGCAGTTCTTC. Protein product: CASSLNAGTNYNEQFF.

V usage is TRBV19 and J usage is TRBJ2-3; 10 bases align to TRBD2. V dropped 3 bases and J dropped 2; count of bases not matched to a gene: 5. The CDR3 has 16 amino acids. Germline lookup yields CDR1 LNHDA and CDR2 SQIVND (reference sequence). The CDR3 protein is CASSMLAGAYTDTQYF. As DNA, the CDR3 is TGTGCCAGTAGTATGCTAGCGGGAGCCTACACAGATACGCAGTATTTT.

This clone has just a few counts. This sequence joins TRBV13 and TRBJ1-1; TRBD1 matches at 8 bases. The length of the CDR3 is 15 residues. With V trimmed by 6 bases and J by 1 base, 7 bases remained unmatched. Germline CDR1 is PRHDT and CDR2 is FYEKMQ (reference sequence). The CDR3 DNA follows: TGTGCCAGCAGTGCTTGGACAGGGTGGAACACTGAAGCTTTCTTT. Residues: CASSAWTGWNTEAFF.

The rearrangement joins TRBV18 to TRBJ1-4; TRBD1 is a possible D gene (6 bases). The ends were cut back, 2 bases at V and 8 bases at J, with 15 bases in the middle. This CDR3 contains 15 residues. CDR1 and CDR2 (germline): KGHSH, LQKENI. Written as DNA, the CDR3 is TGTGCCAGCTCACCAGGGACAACTCGGGGCGAAAAACTGTTTTTT. Translating it yields CASSPGTTRGEKLFF.

The rearrangement links TRBV7-8 to TRBJ2-2; TRBD2 is a possible D gene (6 bases). The CDR3 is made up of 15 amino acids. CDR1 SGHVS and CDR2 FQNEAQ come from the germline V gene. V lost 7 bases to trimming and J lost 0 bases, with 12 bases between them. In nucleotides, the CDR3 is TGTGCCAGCACCGCCGGGACTTCGAACACCGGGGAGCTGTTTTTT. Encoded protein: CASTAGTSNTGELFF.